This entry features one T cell receptor beta chain sequence. Its cognate antigen has yet to be identified. There are no base qualities to consult, and no much larger clone falls within one base. For this chain, trimming is 6 bases at the V end and 7 bases at the J end, and the number of junction bases without a gene match is 4. The CDR3 runs 13 amino acids, cysteine and phenylalanine included. Only the CDR3 DNA stays, 39 bases, in frame from base 1. Each collaborating institution followed its own protocols to collect whole blood in K2EDTA tubes. For TCRbeta analysis, collaborators shipped samples as frozen whole blood, isolated PBMCs, or DNA extracted from either of those sample types. The immunoSEQ Assay, a bias-controlled multiplex PCR, was used to amplify TCRbeta CDR3 regions from genomic DNA. From the authors' description of their analysis: Nucleated cell counts per sample were estimated from amplification of reference gene primers within the assay. Sequence reads were collapsed and filtered to measure the absolute abundance of every unique TCRbeta CDR3 rearrangement. For each sample, productive Simpson clonality was calculated as the square root of Simpson's diversity index across productive rearrangements. TCRdb's version of the immuneACCESS table is confined to in-frame rearrangements and falls short of the full clone set. An unresolved V gene accounts for under half of the shortfall where checked; the remainder is of unknown origin. V and J calls and clone size are as listed in that table; D and trimming were resolved from the DNA. Recorded for this sample are approximately 220,000 clones; 80% to 85% of them occurred a single time. Of the sample, 27% is held by the ten largest clones.

These data come from a study of blood T cell repertoires in COVID-19 (dated by TCRdb to 2020 to 2021). A note on the overall study: Collaborator samples came from the United States, Italy and Spain and covered acute and convalescent phases of COVID-19. The prospective study material was composed of cDNA or gDNA derived from T cells, B-cell-depleted T cells, or PBMCs. Subjects who had been exposed to COVID-19, were actively infected with it, or had recovered from it provided the deeply sampled blood TCRbeta repertoires that made up the dataset. A freely available public database, intended as a resource for researchers studying the immune response to SARS-CoV-2, is where the repertoires were released. Samples came from the ongoing ImmuneRACE study (first 160 participants) plus 1,254 subjects from 6 global collaborators. The sample metadata nearly always contained a de-identified subject ID, COVID-19 status, age in years and sex. Where available, HLA class I and class II types were obtained from metadata supplied by the sample provider rather than from assay-based typing. Study-wide conclusions, independent of this receptor: The quantity of clinical and demographic metadata differed by source and by participant and was supplied without curation.

In this chain, TRBV12-3 or TRBV12-4 is recombined with TRBJ2-2; 8 bases in between match TRBD2. The material sequenced was peripheral blood. The TCR sequence derives from a man aged 35 to 55 with acute or convalescent COVID-19. In nucleotides, the sequence is TGTGCCAGCAGACCCGGGGGGGGCGGGGAGCTGTTTTTT. Its translation is CASRPGGGGELFF.